The 26 T cell receptor beta chains presented below share a single source sample, sequenced in a study of cytomegalovirus exposure and HLA in healthy donors. PCR employed 60 Vbeta and 13 Jbeta primers. TCRdb keeps only in-frame clones here, not all; method: immunoSEQ multiplex PCR. Of 120,000 or so clones listed, roughly 80% are singletons. The sequenced sample was PBMCs. These receptors came from a man younger than 35 in good health and CMV-seropositive.

The chain has TRBV28 and TRBJ2-3; maybe TRBD1 (6 bases). The length of the CDR3 is 14 residues. The germline V gene encodes CDR1 MDHEN and CDR2 SYDVKM. V shed 8 bases and J shed 2 bases, with 14 bases lying between them. The CDR3 coding sequence is TGTGCCAGCGGCCTCACAGGGATCACAGATACGCAGTATTTT. Amino acids: CASGLTGITDTQYF.

The chain links TRBV9 to TRBJ2-1; 10 nucleotides line up with TRBD2. The CDR3 has 14 amino acids. CDR1 is SGDLS and CDR2 is YYNGEE in the germline V gene. Trimming cost V 2 bases and J 4 bases; bases outside gene matches: 0. The CDR3: CASSVSGGYNEQFF. CDR3 DNA sequence: TGTGCCAGCAGCGTTAGCGGGGGGTACAATGAGCAGTTCTTC.

The chain has TRBV5-1 and TRBJ2-5, with TRBD2 matching 10 bases. The CDR3 is 19 amino acids. V was clipped by 0 bases and J by 0 bases; unmatched bases: 11. Germline assignment: CDR1 SGHRS and CDR2 YFSETQ. CDR3 in DNA: TGCGCCAGCAGCTTGGTAGGGCTTACTAGCGGGGCGCACCAAGAGACCCAGTACTTC. The encoded protein is CASSLVGLTSGAHQETQYF.

The chain recombines TRBV28 with TRBJ2-1; the D gene is possibly TRBD1 (8 bases). The CDR3 is 14 amino acids. Germline CDR1 reads MDHEN; CDR2 reads SYDVKM. Trimming took off 3 bases at V and 7 bases at J, with 13 bases between the two ends. The CDR3 region has the DNA TGTGCCAGCAGTTTTGGACAGGGAGGGAATGAGCAGTTCTTC. It translates to CASSFGQGGNEQFF.

V usage is TRBV7-9 and J usage is TRBJ1-1; perhaps TRBD1 as D (5 bases). Looked up from germline, CDR1 is SEHNR and CDR2 is FQNEAQ (reference sequence). The CDR3 sequence is 13 residues long. Trimming pared 4 bases from V and 4 bases from J, leaving 10 bases between. The CDR3 sequence: CASSWKGRTEAFF. The CDR3 coding sequence is TGTGCCAGCAGCTGGAAGGGGCGCACTGAAGCTTTCTTT. Combining the CDR3 with reference TRBV7-9 and TRBJ1-1 gives the whole variable domain DTGVSQNPRHKITKRGQNVTFRCDPISEHNRLYWYRQTLGQGPEFLTYFQNEAQLEKSRLLSDRFSAERPKGSFSTLEIQRTEQGDSAMYLCASSWKGRTEAFFGQGTRLTVV.

The V gene is TRBV27, the J gene TRBJ2-2; TRBD2 matches 11 bases. The germline V gene encodes CDR1 MNHEY and CDR2 SMNVEV (reference sequence). V trimming: 10 bases; J trimming: 1 base; junction bases outside the gene matches: 5. CDR3 length: 15 residues. CDR3 in amino acids: CATKGLAENTGELFF. As DNA, the CDR3 is TGTGCCACGAAGGGACTAGCGGAGAACACCGGGGAGCTGTTTTTT.

This clone came up once. The V and J genes are TRBV5-6 and TRBJ1-2; D is ambiguous. The CDR3 has 15 residues. Per the germline V gene, CDR1 is SGHDT and CDR2 is YYEEEE. Trimming took 2 bases from V and 0 from J, leaving 11 bases between them. The CDR3 sequence is CASSFYTAPNYGYTF. DNA for the CDR3: TGTGCCAGCAGCTTTTATACAGCTCCTAACTATGGCTACACCTTC.

The chain recombines TRBV9 with TRBJ2-1; 13 bases are a match to TRBD2. J gave up 9 bases and V 4 bases, and 13 bases lay outside the gene matches. The CDR3 extends over 17 amino acids. Per germline, CDR1 SGDLS and CDR2 YYNGEE. The chain's CDR3 is CASSPGLAGAYPAEQFF. The DNA of the CDR3 is TGTGCCAGCAGCCCCGGACTAGCGGGGGCCTATCCGGCTGAGCAGTTCTTC.

The chain's CDR3 is CASSLNTGIYNEQFF. In DNA, the CDR3 is TGCGCCAGCAGCTTGAATACGGGGATTTACAATGAGCAGTTCTTC. The chain is built from TRBV5-1 and TRBJ2-1; weak D call: TRBD2 (5 bases). Germline assignment: CDR1 SGHRS and CDR2 YFSETQ. Deletions cut 1 base from V and 4 bases from J, with 12 bases between. The CDR3 extends over 15 amino acids.

This chain links TRBV27 with TRBJ1-1; tentative D call: TRBD1 (5 bases). This CDR3 spans 11 amino acids. The V end was cut by 6 bases, the J end by 4 bases, with 6 bases between. Germline values: CDR1 MNHEY, CDR2 SMNVEV (reference sequence). CDR3 protein: CASRRGTEAFF. DNA for the CDR3: TGTGCCAGCAGAAGGGGCACTGAAGCTTTCTTT.

A single count supports this clone. Relative to the germline gene, one junction end is altered; a read error may explain this. The chain uses TRBV6-1 and TRBJ1-1; D perhaps matches TRBD1 (6 bases). This CDR3 spans 13 amino acids. Germline-derived CDR1 and CDR2 are MNHNS and SASEGT. CDR3 coding DNA: TGTGCCAGCAGGCTAAGGGGGAACGCTGAAGCTTTCTTT. Amino acids: CASRLRGNAEAFF.

The count of this clone is one. Here the CDR3 reads CAWSSTGGANPTDTQYF. The CDR3 DNA reads TGTGCCTGGAGTAGTACCGGGGGGGCCAACCCCACAGATACGCAGTATTTT. This rearrangement joins TRBV30 to TRBJ2-3; 8 bases are a match to TRBD2. With V trimmed by 2 bases and J by 2 bases, 12 bases remained unmatched. This CDR3 is built from 17 residues. The V gene's germline CDR1 is GTSNPN and CDR2 SVGIG (reference sequence).

The genes are TRBV7-2 and TRBJ2-1; 12 bases are shared with TRBD2. CDR1 and CDR2 from the germline V gene are SGHTA and FQGNSA. Trimming took 2 bases from V and 6 from J; bases not matched to a gene: 5. The CDR3 spans 16 residues. The CDR3 here is CASSLISTSGGNEQFF. Written as DNA, the CDR3 is TGTGCCAGCAGCTTAATCTCGACTAGCGGGGGCAATGAGCAGTTCTTC.

V and J are TRBV7-2 and TRBJ2-7; D might be TRBD2 (7 bases). Looked up from germline, CDR1 is SGHTA and CDR2 is FQGNSA. The CDR3 consists of 13 residues. The germline V and J ends were trimmed by 2 bases and 6 bases, with 11 bases remaining between them. CDR3 region: CASSLTRGGEQYF. CDR3 coding DNA: TGTGCCAGCAGCTTAACGAGGGGGGGCGAGCAGTACTTC.

The CDR3 protein is CASSRQSTEAFF. DNA of the CDR3: TGTGCCAGCAGTCGACAGAGCACTGAAGCTTTCTTT. The chain recombines TRBV6-5 with TRBJ1-1; tentative D call: TRBD1 (5 bases). The germline V gene has CDR1 MNHEY and CDR2 SVGAGI. CDR3 length: 12 residues. V was clipped by 5 bases and J by 4 bases, with 8 bases between them.

The CDR3, as DNA: TGCAGCGTTGTACAGGGACCCACAGATACGCAGTATTTT. Translating it yields CSVVQGPTDTQYF. J is TRBJ2-3 and V is TRBV29-1, with D possibly being TRBD1 (6 bases). V dropped 4 bases and J dropped 2 bases, with 10 bases sitting between them. Looked up from germline, CDR1 is SQVTM and CDR2 is ANQGSEA. The CDR3 runs to 13 residues.

The V gene is TRBV21-1, the J gene TRBJ2-5; TRBD1, the table's D call, was not compared with the DNA. TRBV21-1 constitutes a pseudogene. The CDR3 totals 18 residues. CDR3 in DNA: TGTGCCAGCAGCAGCCTCCGGGACAGGGTTCACAGGAGAGAGACCCAGTACTTC. It specifies CASSSLRDRVHRRETQYF.

This sequence joins TRBV27 and TRBJ1-5; TRBD1 might be the D (5 bases). V was cut by 5 bases and J by 3 bases, with 14 bases left in between. The CDR3 runs to 15 residues. Per germline, CDR1 MNHEY and CDR2 SMNVEV (reference sequence). The CDR3 region is CASSVLGVSNQPQHF. In DNA, the CDR3 is TGTGCCAGCAGTGTCTTAGGGGTTTCCAATCAGCCCCAGCATTTT.

The J gene is TRBJ1-1, the V gene TRBV27, with D uncertain. V shed 2 bases and J shed 3 bases, with 10 bases lying between them. Germline-derived CDR1 and CDR2 are MNHEY and SMNVEV (reference sequence). The length of the CDR3 is 14 residues. The CDR3: CASSLTLTDTEAFF. In nucleotides, the CDR3 is TGTGCCAGCAGTTTAACCCTTACGGACACTGAAGCTTTCTTT.

The chain combines TRBV10-3 with TRBJ2-3, with D perhaps TRBD1 (5 bases). The CDR3 sequence is 14 residues long. Germline CDR1 reads ENHRY; CDR2 reads SYGVKD. Trimming took off 0 bases at V and 2 bases at J, with 6 bases between the two ends. The CDR3 region has the DNA TGTGCCATCAGTGAGTCAGGGGCCACAGATACGCAGTATTTT. It specifies CAISESGATDTQYF.

The V gene is TRBV5-1, the J gene TRBJ2-3; D perhaps matches TRBD2 (5 bases). The CDR3 contains 16 residues. CDR1 SGHRS and CDR2 YFSETQ come from the germline V gene. V gave up 0 bases and J gave up 0 bases, with 11 bases separating them. As DNA, the CDR3 is TGCGCCAGCAGCTTGGAACTAGTTACTAGCACAGATACGCAGTATTTT. Its protein product is CASSLELVTSTDTQYF.

V is TRBV10-3 and J is TRBJ2-2; maybe TRBD1 (6 bases). CDR1 and CDR2 from the germline V gene are ENHRY and SYGVKD. The CDR3 sequence is 12 residues long. V lost 8 bases and J lost 6, with 10 bases in between. The chain's CDR3 is CAIGGGSGELFF. In nucleotides, the CDR3 is TGTGCCATCGGGGGCGGGTCCGGGGAGCTGTTTTTT.

The J gene is TRBJ1-1, the V gene TRBV10-3; 9 bases align to TRBD1. CDR1 and CDR2 from the germline V gene are ENHRY and SYGVKD. With 4 bases clipped from V and 6 bases from J, the junction kept 21 bases outside the gene matches. The CDR3 covers 19 residues. CDR3 protein: CAISASSGTGGAIYSEAFF. CDR3 nucleotide sequence: TGTGCCATCAGTGCCTCAAGCGGAACAGGGGGCGCGATCTACTCTGAAGCTTTCTTT.

Here the CDR3 reads CASSVATGMNTEAFF. CDR3 sequence (DNA): TGTGCCAGCAGCGTCGCCACAGGGATGAACACTGAAGCTTTCTTT. V gene TRBV9 combines with J gene TRBJ1-1, with D possibly TRBD1 on 6 matching bases. The germline V gene has CDR1 SGDLS and CDR2 YYNGEE. V shed 2 bases and J shed 0 bases, with 11 bases lying between them. The CDR3 runs to 15 residues.

The genes are TRBV5-4 and TRBJ2-7, with 7 nucleotides matching TRBD2. Trimming at V came to 3 bases and at J to 4 bases, leaving 7 bases not matched to a gene. CDR3 length equals 14 residues. Germline V gives CDR1 SGHNT, CDR2 YYREEE (reference sequence). This CDR3 is CASSYRTSPYEQYF. For the CDR3, the DNA is TGTGCCAGCAGCTACAGGACTAGTCCGTACGAGCAGTACTTC.

The chain has TRBV9 and TRBJ2-7; possibly TRBD1 for D (6 bases). The CDR3 has 15 amino acids. The germline V and J ends were trimmed by 0 bases and 3 bases, with 13 bases remaining between them. Germline assignment: CDR1 SGDLS and CDR2 YYNGEE. CDR3 loop: CASSVGAGADYEQYF. CDR3 in DNA: TGTGCCAGCAGCGTAGGGGCAGGGGCCGACTACGAGCAGTACTTC.